This TCR beta chain derives from a study of blood T cell repertoires in COVID-19. The overall study: Some COVID-19 samples were acute and others convalescent; all came from the United States, Italy and Spain.

This CDR3 has 15 amino acids. Looked up from germline, CDR1 is MDHEN and CDR2 is SYDVKM. V lost 4 bases and J lost 7; bases outside the gene matches: 10. Generated by immunoSEQ multiplex PCR, the TCRdb table keeps only in-frame clones and is missing some. The sample includes roughly 430,000 clones, around nine tenths of them seen just once. The clonotype comes from a woman under 30 who had been exposed to COVID-19. This chain joins TRBV28 and TRBJ2-1; 7 nucleotides line up with TRBD1. Sample: PBMCs or T cells enriched from blood (not recorded which). This chain's CDR3 is CASSSLDRSENEQFF. In DNA form, the CDR3 reads TGTGCCAGCAGTTCCCTGGACAGGTCGGAGAATGAGCAGTTCTTC.